This record looks at one T cell receptor (beta chain) sequence and its context. 5'RACE template switching generated TCR cDNA, adding a universal primer site and UMIs. TCRdb reprocessed the 5' RACE reads with MiXCR, giving one entry per CDR3 protein. The sample has 340,000 or so distinct CDR3 sequences, under 15% seen once. This entry comes from a study of T cells after yellow fever vaccination. Whole-study context: In the case of low-cell-number fractions, SMART-Seq v4 Ultra Low Input was used for preparation.

This CDR3 has 16 residues. The V segment lost 0 bases and the J segment 0 bases; nucleotides outside the gene matches: 2. Looked up from germline, CDR1 is SGHRS and CDR2 is YFSETQ. The material sequenced was CD4+ T cells sorted from PBMCs, taken 15 days after the yellow fever booster vaccination. V gene TRBV5-1 combines with J gene TRBJ2-2; 7 bases fit TRBD1. This TCR was recovered from a man between 18 and 29 years old who received the YFV17D yellow fever vaccine. The CDR3 reads CASSLDGQANTGELFF. CDR3 DNA: TGCGCCAGCAGCTTGGATGGACAGGCGAACACCGGGGAGCTGTTTTTT.